The 10 T cell receptor beta chains below all came from one sample that was sequenced in a study of cytomegalovirus exposure and HLA in healthy donors. Profiled with immunoSEQ multiplex PCR; TCRdb holds only in-frame clones, not every one. The table shows approximately 54,000 clones, with 89% occurring only once. Sequenced: PBMCs. These TCRs come from a woman aged 18-30 years in good health and CMV-seropositive.

The V call is TRBV20-1, the J call TRBJ2-7; D perhaps matches TRBD1 (6 bases). The CDR3 consists of 11 residues. V dropped 6 bases and J dropped 3 bases, with 9 bases sitting between them. Looked up from germline, CDR1 is DFQATT and CDR2 is SNEGSKA (reference sequence). In nucleotides, the CDR3 is TGCAGTGCGGCCAGGGGCTACGAGCAGTACTTC. Amino acid sequence: CSAARGYEQYF.

The chain is built from TRBV2 and TRBJ2-2; TRBD2 agrees at 12 bases. The length of the CDR3 is 14 residues. Per the germline V gene, CDR1 is SNHLY and CDR2 is FYNNEI. Losses at the gene ends were 6 bases for V and 7 bases for J; bases not matched to a gene: 3. The CDR3 is CASRRTSGNGELFF. In nucleotides, the CDR3 is TGTGCCAGCAGAAGGACTAGCGGGAACGGGGAGCTGTTTTTT.

The gene calls are TRBV29-1 and TRBJ2-7; TRBD1 is a possible D gene (6 bases). This CDR3 has 14 residues. Trimming removed 7 bases at V and 1 base at J, with 17 bases between. The germline gives CDR1 SQVTM, CDR2 ANQGSEA. This CDR3 is CSGAMRGSSYEQYF. The DNA of the CDR3 is TGCAGCGGAGCGATGAGGGGGTCGTCCTACGAGCAGTACTTC.

The chain carries TRBV9 and TRBJ2-3, with TRBD2 identical over 8 bases. This CDR3 has 15 residues. Germline CDR1 reads SGDLS; CDR2 reads YYNGEE. V was pared by 6 bases and J by 6 bases, with 12 bases of the junction left unmatched. The CDR3 DNA is TGTGCCAGCACCTTCGGGGGGGTGAGTGGGGATACGCAGTATTTT. Translation: CASTFGGVSGDTQYF.

V and J are TRBV27 and TRBJ2-1; 8 positions match TRBD1. Germline CDR1 is MNHEY and CDR2 is SMNVEV (reference sequence). CDR3 size: 14 residues. V was clipped by 7 bases and J by 8 bases; unmatched bases: 10. The CDR3 bases are TGTGCCAGCACCGAGGACAGGGAAGGCCATGAGCAGTTCTTC. As protein: CASTEDREGHEQFF.

V gene TRBV28 combines with J gene TRBJ1-1; D ambiguous. The germline V and J ends were trimmed by 7 bases and 0 bases, with 9 bases remaining between them. Germline lookup yields CDR1 MDHEN and CDR2 SYDVKM. The CDR3 extends over 13 amino acids. CDR3 region: CASMAHMNTEAFF. DNA of the CDR3: TGTGCCAGCATGGCCCACATGAACACTGAAGCTTTCTTT.

As regards this clone: Different DNA sequences within this sample yield the same CDR3. The genes are TRBV5-6 and TRBJ1-1, with D uncertain. The V end was cut by 5 bases, the J end by 8 bases, with 19 bases between. Germline V lookup: CDR1 SGHDT, CDR2 YYEEEE. This CDR3 has 14 amino acids. CDR3 coding DNA: TGTGCCAGCAGTACGGTTCGCGAGATCACCGAAGCTTTCTTT. Translating it yields CASSTVREITEAFF.

J is TRBJ2-7 and V is TRBV9; the D gene is possibly TRBD2 (6 bases). CDR3 length equals 13 residues. Germline CDR1 reads SGDLS; CDR2 reads YYNGEE. V was cut by 2 bases and J by 0 bases, with 6 bases left in between. The CDR3 region has the DNA TGTGCCAGCAGCGTTAGCGGCTCCTACGAGCAGTACTTC. Translation gives CASSVSGSYEQYF.

This sequence joins TRBV18 and TRBJ1-1; TRBD1 matches at 10 bases. Germline lookup yields CDR1 KGHSH and CDR2 LQKENI. CDR3 length equals 15 residues. V dropped 3 bases and J dropped 1; count of bases not matched to a gene: 2. CDR3 nucleotide sequence: TGTGCCAGCTCACCGACAGGGGGCCAGAACACTGAAGCTTTCTTT. Residues: CASSPTGGQNTEAFF.

The J gene is TRBJ2-7, the V gene TRBV25-1, with TRBD2 matching over 10 bases. Germline CDR1 and CDR2: MGHDK and SYGVNS. This CDR3 region has 14 residues. V was pared by 5 bases and J by 0 bases, with 1 base of the junction left unmatched. DNA for the CDR3: TGTGCCAGCAGTTTAGCGGGGGGCTCCTACGAGCAGTACTTC. It codes for CASSLAGGSYEQYF.